The clone carrying this T cell receptor (beta chain) was detected a few times. Antigen: not known. The sample comes from a study of identical twins. Study-wide results and limits: Because invariant MAIT and iNKT cells could be present, zero-insertion analyses could be partly confounded. Whereas memory repertoires showed no such difference, abundant cord blood beta clonotypes carried fewer insertions.

Using its own MiXCR run on the 5' RACE reads, TCRdb lists one record per CDR3 protein. Here the sample spans about 500,000 distinct CDR3 sequences, roughly an eighth being singletons. Germline V gene lookup returns CDR1 LGHDT and CDR2 YNNKEL (reference sequence). Trimming removed 0 bases from V and 4 bases from J, with 13 bases in between. The CDR3 totals 16 residues. This sample was also put to use in a study of yellow fever vaccine responses in identical twins.

The receptor was derived from a woman under 30 in good health. Sequencing was performed on CD4+ T cells sorted from blood. The V gene is TRBV3-1, the J gene TRBJ2-1; perhaps D is TRBD1 or TRBD2 (5 bases each). The CDR3 here is CASSQDNGKGYNEQFF. The CDR3 bases are TGTGCCAGCAGCCAAGATAACGGGAAGGGGTACAATGAGCAGTTCTTC.